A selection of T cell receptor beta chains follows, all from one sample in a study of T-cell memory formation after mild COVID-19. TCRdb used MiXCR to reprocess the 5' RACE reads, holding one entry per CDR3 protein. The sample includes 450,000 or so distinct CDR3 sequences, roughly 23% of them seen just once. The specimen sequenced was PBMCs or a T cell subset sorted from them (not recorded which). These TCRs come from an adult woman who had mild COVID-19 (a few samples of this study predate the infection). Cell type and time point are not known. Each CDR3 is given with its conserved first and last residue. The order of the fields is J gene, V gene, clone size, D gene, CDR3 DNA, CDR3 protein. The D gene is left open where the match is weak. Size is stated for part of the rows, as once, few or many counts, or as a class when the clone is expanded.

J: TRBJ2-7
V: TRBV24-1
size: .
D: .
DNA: TGTGCCACCAGTGATTCGTCGACCGGTTCGAGGGAGCAGTACTTC
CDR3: CATSDSSTGSREQYF

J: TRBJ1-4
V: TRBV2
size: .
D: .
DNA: TGTGCCAGCAGTGTCCCGCCGGGGCAAAAACTGTTTTTT
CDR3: CASSVPPGQKLFF

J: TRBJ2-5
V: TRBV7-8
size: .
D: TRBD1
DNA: TGTGCCAGCAGCCACCGGCATAAGACAGGGGCGTTGGAGACCCAGTACTTC
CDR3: CASSHRHKTGALETQYF

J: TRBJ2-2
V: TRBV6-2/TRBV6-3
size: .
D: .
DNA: TGTGCCAGCAGCATACAGGGTATGGACACCGGGGAGCTGTTTTTT
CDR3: CASSIQGMDTGELFF

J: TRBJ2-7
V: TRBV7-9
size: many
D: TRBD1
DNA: TGTGCCAGCAGCCCCCGGGACAGGGGCTACGAGCAGTACTTC
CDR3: CASSPRDRGYEQYF

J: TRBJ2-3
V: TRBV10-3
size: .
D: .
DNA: TGTGCCATCAGTGAGGCCCTTTCGTCCCTTGGGGATACGCAGTATTTT
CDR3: CAISEALSSLGDTQYF

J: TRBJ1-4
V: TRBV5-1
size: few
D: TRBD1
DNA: TGCGCCAGCAGCTTCCGAGGAGGGGGCGGGGGTGAAAAACTGTTTTTT
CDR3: CASSFRGGGGGEKLFF

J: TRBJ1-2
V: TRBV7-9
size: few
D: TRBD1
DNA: TGTGCCAGCAGCCGTCAGGGGGGTTTTGGCTACACCTTC
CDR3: CASSRQGGFGYTF

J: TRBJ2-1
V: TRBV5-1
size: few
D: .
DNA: TGCGCCAGCAGCTTCCCGATAACCGAGGGCAATGAGCAGTTCTTC
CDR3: CASSFPITEGNEQFF

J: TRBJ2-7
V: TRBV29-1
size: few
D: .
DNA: TGCAGCGTCGAACAGGGATCACCCACCTACGAGCAGTACTTC
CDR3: CSVEQGSPTYEQYF